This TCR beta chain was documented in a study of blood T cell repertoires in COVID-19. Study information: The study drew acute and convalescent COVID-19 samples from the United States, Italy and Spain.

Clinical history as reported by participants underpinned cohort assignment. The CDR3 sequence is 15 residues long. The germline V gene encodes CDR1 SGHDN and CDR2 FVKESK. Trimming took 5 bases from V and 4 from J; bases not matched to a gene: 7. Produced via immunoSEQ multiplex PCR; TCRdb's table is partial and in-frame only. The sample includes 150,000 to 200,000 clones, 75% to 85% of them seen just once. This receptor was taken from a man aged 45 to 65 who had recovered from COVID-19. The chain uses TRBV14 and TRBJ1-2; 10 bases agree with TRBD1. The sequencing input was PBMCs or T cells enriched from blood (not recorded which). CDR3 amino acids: CASSGPGTGVYGYTF. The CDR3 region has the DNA TGTGCCAGCAGCGGACCCGGGACAGGGGTCTATGGCTACACCTTC.